These 28 T cell receptor beta chains share one sample of origin, sequenced in a study of shared clonotypes between healthy human individuals. Assay: immunoSEQ multiplex PCR; the TCRdb copy retains only in-frame clones and omits some. The repertoire holds about 2.3 million clones, with 93% as singletons. The material sequenced was naive CD4+ T cells from PBMCs. This sample's subset: CD45RA+ positively selected. Receptors originate from a man between 18 and 35 years old in good health. Some clones in this sample may be carry-over from other donors' samples.

J is TRBJ1-2 and V is TRBV5-5; D not certain. Between the trimmed V and J ends, which lost 3 bases and 4 bases, there was a span of 13 bases. CDR3 length: 14 amino acids. CDR1 is SGHKS and CDR2 is YYEKEE in the germline V gene (reference sequence). The CDR3 spells CASSSDAPSYGYTF. The CDR3 region has the DNA TGTGCCAGCAGCTCGGACGCCCCGAGCTATGGCTACACCTTC.

The genes are TRBV6-1 and TRBJ2-1; 7 nucleotides agree with TRBD2. Per the germline V gene, CDR1 is MNHNS and CDR2 is SASEGT. J gave up 7 bases and V 6 bases, and 12 bases lay outside the gene matches. The CDR3 has 15 residues. CDR3 protein: CASREPGLSSNEQFF. The CDR3 nucleotides read TGTGCCAGCAGGGAGCCGGGACTATCTTCGAATGAGCAGTTCTTC.

CDR3 nucleotide sequence: TGTGCCATCAGTGAGACTAGAGGGGAGACCCAGTACTTC. It specifies CAISETRGETQYF. The gene calls are TRBV10-3 and TRBJ2-5, with D perhaps matching TRBD2 (5 bases). V gave up 2 bases and J gave up 5 bases, with 9 bases separating them. Germline CDR1 reads ENHRY; CDR2 reads SYGVKD. The CDR3 totals 13 residues.

The chain joins TRBV28 to TRBJ1-2; D unclear. In germline, CDR1 is MDHEN, CDR2 SYDVKM. The CDR3 covers 17 residues. Trimming took 8 bases from V and 2 from J, leaving 24 bases between them. CDR3 loop: CASGSTYQGPPNYGYTF. The CDR3 nucleotides are TGTGCCAGCGGTTCGACCTATCAAGGGCCACCCAACTATGGCTACACCTTC.

The V and J genes are TRBV28 and TRBJ1-5; TRBD1 matches 11 bases. Germline CDR1 MDHEN, CDR2 SYDVKM. The CDR3 totals 16 residues. Losses at the gene ends were 6 bases for V and 6 bases for J; bases not matched to a gene: 10. This CDR3 is CASRYGLGTGGQPQHF. The CDR3 DNA reads as TGTGCCAGCAGATATGGCCTGGGGACAGGGGGTCAGCCCCAGCATTTT.

The chain uses TRBV7-3 and TRBJ2-7, with D hard to call. V lost 5 bases to trimming and J lost 7 bases, with 15 bases between them. Germline CDR1 is SGHTA and CDR2 is FQGTGA. This CDR3 is 13 amino acids long. The CDR3 DNA reads TGTGCCAGCAGCGCCCCGGGTCTTGGGGAGCAGTACTTC. Its translation is CASSAPGLGEQYF.

Concerning this clone itself: Other DNA sequences in the sample encode the same CDR3. CDR3 residues: CASSLGRSEKLFF. In DNA, the CDR3 is TGTGCCAGTAGTCTCGGACGGAGTGAAAAACTGTTTTTT. The V and J genes are TRBV19 and TRBJ1-4; D is ambiguous. Looked up from germline, CDR1 is LNHDA and CDR2 is SQIVND (reference sequence). Trimming took off 5 bases at V and 7 bases at J, with 11 bases between the two ends. This CDR3 region has 13 residues.

This chain connects TRBV6-5 to TRBJ1-4; possibly TRBD1 for D (6 bases). This CDR3 has 14 residues. V lost 6 bases and J 7 bases, leaving 15 bases between the germline ends. The germline CDR1 and CDR2 sequences are MNHEY and SVGAGI. The chain's CDR3 is CASSGRGLGEKLFF. The DNA of the CDR3 is TGTGCCAGCAGCGGCAGGGGTCTTGGTGAAAAACTGTTTTTT.

This clone was seen a single time. The CDR3 sequence is CASSFWTREAFF. The CDR3 DNA is TGTGCCAGCAGCTTCTGGACCCGTGAAGCTTTCTTT. V gene TRBV5-6 combines with J gene TRBJ1-1; no clear D gene. CDR1 and CDR2 (germline): SGHDT, YYEEEE. V gave up 2 bases and J gave up 7 bases, with 9 bases separating them. CDR3 length: 12 amino acids.

This clone was seen more than once but under ten times. The V and J genes are TRBV25-1 and TRBJ1-2; the D gene is possibly TRBD1 (5 bases). The CDR3 length is 11 residues. Germline loops: CDR1 MGHDK, CDR2 SYGVNS. Trimming took 6 bases from V and 7 from J, leaving 9 bases between them. In DNA, the CDR3 is TGTGCCAGCAGCCGGGGCTCTGGCTACACCTTC. Its translation is CASSRGSGYTF.

This clone was seen only once. The chain recombines TRBV9 with TRBJ2-7; 12 positions agree with TRBD2. Germline V gives CDR1 SGDLS, CDR2 YYNGEE. This CDR3 is 14 amino acids long. The junction had 2 bases not matched to a gene; V was cut back by 2 bases and J by 5 bases. This CDR3 reads CASSVRLAGDEQYF. The CDR3 DNA follows: TGTGCCAGCAGCGTTCGACTAGCGGGAGACGAGCAGTACTTC.

In its sample, this clone was seen a few times. The chain recombines TRBV4-1 with TRBJ1-1; D gene ambiguous. CDR3 length equals 15 residues. From germline, CDR1 is MGHRA and CDR2 YSYEKL. The V end was cut by 1 base, the J end by 1 base, with 10 bases between. DNA of the CDR3: TGCGCCAGCAGCCAAGGGGGAAACCCGAACACTGAAGCTTTCTTT. Residues: CASSQGGNPNTEAFF.

V gene TRBV5-6 combines with J gene TRBJ2-3; D is ambiguous. The V gene lost 4 bases and the J gene lost 5 bases, with 11 bases spanning the gap. The germline V gene encodes CDR1 SGHDT and CDR2 YYEEEE. The CDR3 has 13 residues. The CDR3 DNA sequence: TGTGCCAGCAGCCGGACCCTAGGAGATACGCAGTATTTT. Translation: CASSRTLGDTQYF.

The chain links TRBV14 to TRBJ2-1, with 9 bases identical to TRBD1. This CDR3 contains 16 residues. Germline V CDR1 and CDR2: SGHDN, FVKESK. V dropped 4 bases and J dropped 3; count of bases not matched to a gene: 7. CDR3 DNA: TGTGCCAGCAGCCCACCTCGACAGGGGGGCTACAATGAGCAGTTCTTC. Amino acid sequence: CASSPPRQGGYNEQFF.

The chain recombines TRBV7-9 with TRBJ2-2; D is perhaps TRBD1 (6 bases). Trimming pared 1 base from V and 0 bases from J, leaving 15 bases between. Germline lookup yields CDR1 SEHNR and CDR2 FQNEAQ (reference sequence). The CDR3 runs 18 residues. CDR3 DNA: TGTGCCAGCAGCTTAGTGGGCTTGGACAGAACGAACACCGGGGAGCTGTTTTTT. It translates to CASSLVGLDRTNTGELFF. The full variable domain, with the rest looked up from reference TRBV7-9 and TRBJ2-2, is DTGVSQNPRHKITKRGQNVTFRCDPISEHNRLYWYRQTLGQGPEFLTYFQNEAQLEKSRLLSDRFSAERPKGSFSTLEIQRTEQGDSAMYLCASSLVGLDRTNTGELFFGEGSRLTVL.

Comment on this clone: This sample includes further DNA sequences coding for the same CDR3. This chain uses TRBV6-5 with TRBJ2-5; the D is unclear. Trimming removed 2 bases at V and 4 bases at J, with 11 bases between. CDR3 size: 14 residues. The V gene's germline CDR1 is MNHEY and CDR2 SVGAGI. The CDR3 DNA follows: TGTGCCAGCAGTTACGTCGGGCTGGGAGAGACCCAGTACTTC. Protein sequence: CASSYVGLGETQYF.

Turning to this clone: The sample has other DNA sequences that encode this CDR3 too. The chain couples TRBV6-5 to TRBJ1-2; D perhaps matches TRBD1 (6 bases). Germline values: CDR1 MNHEY, CDR2 SVGAGI. There are 12 residues in the CDR3. Between the trimmed V and J ends, which lost 5 bases and 5 bases, there was a span of 9 bases. The CDR3 DNA reads as TGTGCCAGCAGTCCGAGGGGGTATGGCTACACCTTC. Protein product: CASSPRGYGYTF.

This chain connects TRBV30 to TRBJ2-1; D may correspond to TRBD1 or TRBD2 (5 bases each). V dropped 3 bases and J dropped 7 bases, with 10 bases sitting between them. This CDR3 has 12 amino acids. Germline-derived CDR1 and CDR2 are GTSNPN and SVGIG (reference sequence). The CDR3 bases are TGTGCCTGGAGCAAGAGGGGTAATGAGCAGTTCTTC. Its translation is CAWSKRGNEQFF.

As concerns this clone: Other DNA sequences from this sample encode an identical CDR3 as well. The chain has TRBV7-9 and TRBJ1-2; no reliable D call. The CDR3 is 11 residues long. Trimming removed 1 base from V and 8 bases from J, with 5 bases in between. CDR1 SEHNR and CDR2 FQNEAQ come from the germline V gene (reference sequence). The CDR3 protein is CASSLVVGYTF. The CDR3 bases are TGTGCCAGCAGCTTAGTGGTGGGCTACACCTTC. Variable domain in full (rest from reference TRBV7-9 and TRBJ1-2): DTGVSQNPRHKITKRGQNVTFRCDPISEHNRLYWYRQTLGQGPEFLTYFQNEAQLEKSRLLSDRFSAERPKGSFSTLEIQRTEQGDSAMYLCASSLVVGYTFGSGTRLTVV.

The CDR3 nucleotides are TGTGCCAGCAGGGGTAGCGGGAGGGATCCGAATACGCAGTATTTT. Translation gives CASRGSGRDPNTQYF. V is TRBV6-1 and J is TRBJ2-3; 11 nucleotides align to TRBD2. The germline V gene has CDR1 MNHNS and CDR2 SASEGT. The CDR3 is made up of 15 amino acids. V was pared by 6 bases and J by 7 bases, with 9 bases of the junction left unmatched.

This clone has more than one count but fewer than ten. In the same sample, other DNA sequences code for this CDR3. The chain has TRBV28 and TRBJ1-4; D is unclear. This CDR3 contains 15 residues. Trimming took 1 base from V and 0 from J, leaving 6 bases between them. Looked up from germline, CDR1 is MDHEN and CDR2 is SYDVKM. CDR3 bases: TGTGCCAGCAGTTTATCGGGCGCAACTAATGAAAAACTGTTTTTT. It translates to CASSLSGATNEKLFF.

The gene calls are TRBV25-1 and TRBJ2-1; D perhaps matches TRBD2 (6 bases). Trimming took off 1 base at V and 9 bases at J, with 19 bases between the two ends. CDR1 is MGHDK, CDR2 SYGVNS, per germline. CDR3 size: 16 residues. CDR3 coding DNA: TGTGCCAGCAGTGAATCCACACGTGGGGGGATCGGTGAGCAGTTCTTC. It specifies CASSESTRGGIGEQFF.

Worth noting for this clone: Other DNA sequences in the sample encode the same CDR3. This chain links TRBV5-4 with TRBJ1-1, with D unresolved. Trimming removed 1 base from V and 1 base from J, with 5 bases in between. CDR3 length equals 13 residues. Looked up from germline, CDR1 is SGHNT and CDR2 is YYREEE (reference sequence). The CDR3 region is CASSLSRNTEAFF. The CDR3 bases are TGTGCCAGCAGCTTGAGTCGGAACACTGAAGCTTTCTTT. Full variable domain (rest looked up from reference TRBV5-4 and TRBJ1-1): ETGVTQSPTHLIKTRGQQVTLRCSSQSGHNTVSWYQQALGQGPQFIFQYYREEENGRGNFPPRFSGLQFPNYSSELNVNALELDDSALYLCASSLSRNTEAFFGQGTRLTVV.

Notes on this clone: Other nucleotide sequences in the sample specify the same CDR3. The chain recombines TRBV14 with TRBJ2-1; no clear D. The CDR3 is 13 residues long. Germline loops: CDR1 SGHDN, CDR2 FVKESK. The ends were cut back, 1 base at V and 4 bases at J, with 5 bases in the middle. CDR3 protein: CASSQGPYNEQFF. Written as DNA, the CDR3 is TGTGCCAGCAGCCAAGGGCCTTACAATGAGCAGTTCTTC.

The chain couples TRBV5-4 to TRBJ1-5, with D unresolved. Germline CDR1 reads SGHNT; CDR2 reads YYREEE (reference sequence). CDR3 length equals 15 residues. V lost 2 bases and J lost 2, with 11 bases in between. DNA for the CDR3: TGTGCCAGCAGCTTAGATGCTAGGGGCAATCAGCCCCAGCATTTT. Its protein product is CASSLDARGNQPQHF.

This chain links TRBV6-5 with TRBJ1-4; D might be TRBD1 (5 bases). The CDR3 extends over 14 amino acids. V gave up 2 bases and J gave up 9 bases, with 13 bases separating them. Per the germline V gene, CDR1 is MNHEY and CDR2 is SVGAGI. The CDR3 loop reads CASSYVGGGKKLFF. The CDR3 nucleotides are TGTGCCAGCAGTTACGTCGGGGGAGGGAAAAAACTGTTTTTT.

The chain joins TRBV7-9 to TRBJ2-7; 7 bases fit TRBD1. CDR3 length equals 15 residues. V dropped 5 bases and J dropped 4; count of bases not matched to a gene: 11. Germline loops: CDR1 SEHNR, CDR2 FQNEAQ (reference sequence). The CDR3, as DNA: TGTGCCAGCAGCGGACCCGGGACAGCACCATACGAGCAGTACTTC. Encoded protein: CASSGPGTAPYEQYF. The entire variable domain, with the rest obtained from reference TRBV7-9 and TRBJ2-7, is as follows: DTGVSQNPRHKITKRGQNVTFRCDPISEHNRLYWYRQTLGQGPEFLTYFQNEAQLEKSRLLSDRFSAERPKGSFSTLEIQRTEQGDSAMYLCASSGPGTAPYEQYFGPGTRLTVT.

The V and J genes are TRBV27 and TRBJ2-7, with 8 nucleotides matching TRBD2. The CDR3 length is 16 residues. Per germline, CDR1 MNHEY and CDR2 SMNVEV (reference sequence). J gave up 5 bases and V 6 bases, and 15 bases lay outside the gene matches. Written as DNA, the CDR3 is TGTGCCAGCAGCCGGTCGGGGACTAGTGGTGGCAACGAGCAGTACTTC. Translating gives CASSRSGTSGGNEQYF.